Here is one T cell receptor beta chain with its context. This clone's antigen is unknown. No much larger clone exists at a distance of one base, and base qualities are not known. The record originates from a study of blood T cells in healthy people across ages (dated by TCRdb to between 2015 and 2017). About the investigation overall: In model experiments, template switching captured roughly one uniquely barcoded TCR beta cDNA molecule for every two T cells. Age-related changes in TCR beta repertoire diversity were measured in the study by deep sequencing normalized with unique cDNA molecular identifiers. Donors were grouped into four age groups: young (average roughly 15 years), middle-aged (around 39), aged (around 56) and long-lived (over 80). To avoid experimental bias, donors of different ages were spread randomly across the sequencing lanes. For two donors (one aged 18 to 30 and one aged 80 or older), the study analyzed two additional independent replicas of 1 million unique cDNA reads from the same blood draw. The study at large found these results: Observed TCR beta diversity per million T cells fell roughly linearly with age, and a significant reduction was already apparent by age roughly 40. There was a strong correlation between observed TCR beta diversity and the percentage of naive T cells measured by flow cytometry. Donor CMV infection status was unknown, potentially confounding age-related changes in expanded clonotypes. Compared with the aged group, the long-lived group had more naive CD4+ T cells, fewer expanded clones and increased TCR diversity, a pattern suggesting age selection. Estimates of total diversity based on one million sequenced T cells were considered lower bounds and underestimates. Bulk unsorted PBMC profiling prevented conclusive comparison of naive and antigen-experienced compartments.

The donors were a few dozen Caucasian individuals from Russia, aged roughly 6 to 100 years, who were systemically healthy. Approximately 9.7 milliliters of peripheral blood were drawn from each donor into EDTA-treated Vacutainer tubes. Ficoll-Paque density-gradient centrifugation was used to isolate PBMCs, with at least 6.5 million per sample. Trizol reagent was used to extract total RNA from PBMCs, with at least 5.5 micrograms per sample. For every donor, flow cytometry on a PBMC aliquot measured the percentage of naive CD45RAhigh/CD27high T cells. The library was prepared using 5' RACE. The sequencer was an Illumina HiSeq 2500. A second PCR of about 7 to 12 cycles was performed with a sample-barcoded 5' primer and a J-beta primer mix. Each TCR beta cDNA molecule received a unique molecular identifier from a template-switch 5' adaptor carrying 12 random nucleotides. Each sample yielded at least 2.5 million CDR3-containing paired-end reads. The Mint cDNA synthesis kit, primed by a TRBC-specific oligonucleotide, was used to synthesize first-strand cDNA from all RNA. Following uracil-DNA glycosylase treatment, all cDNA underwent a first 18-cycle PCR with the universal primers M1SS and BC2_uni_R. The authors' pipeline ran thus. Each sample was normalized by randomly selecting 1 million high-quality reads, each carrying a distinct molecular identifier. Reads with shared molecular identifiers were discarded instead of being binned into consensus sequences. MiTCR, set to a Q25 quality threshold and the strictest error-elimination algorithm, was used for CDR3 identification, clonotype clustering and error correction. A nonparametric unseen species model with Euler transformation was used to estimate a lower bound on total TCR beta diversity. The public reads were quality trimmed at Q25 with fastp and then assembled into clones with MiXCR by TCRdb, keeping productive beta chains. Rows merge per CDR3 protein into single entries with the most common DNA and genes. What appears here as the V and J calls and clone size reflects TCRdb's work, not the paper's. This sample gives hundreds of thousands of distinct CDR3 sequences in total; more than 50% of them show up just once. The ten largest make up around a quarter of the sample.

Sequences DFQATT (CDR1) and SNEGSKA (CDR2) are obtained from the germline V gene (reference sequence). After removal of 1 base from V and 3 bases from J, the junction retains 11 bases not matched to a gene. From the cysteine up to the phenylalanine, the CDR3 has a length of 17 residues. The CDR3 DNA has 51 bases and is translated from base 1. In this chain, TRBV20-1 is recombined with TRBJ2-3; 9 bases in between match TRBD1. The source material was blood. This receptor was identified in a man between 40 and 49 years old in good health. The sequenced DNA is TGCAGTGCTAGAGTTCACGGACAGGGGAGGAGGACAGATACGCAGTATTTT. This is translated as CSARVHGQGRRTDTQYF.